These T cell receptor beta chains were read from a single sample in a study of T cell responses to AZD1222 COVID-19 vaccine. Sequencing was performed with immunoSEQ multiplex PCR; in TCRdb, only in-frame clones are kept and a portion is missing. The table lists 54,000 or so clones, about 87% of them singletons. This specimen consisted of peripheral blood, obtained on day 0 of AZD1222 vaccination. These receptors originate from an adult in good health. CDR3s include the opening cysteine and the closing phenylalanine or tryptophan. The order of the fields is D gene, J gene, clone size, V gene, CDR3 protein, CDR3 DNA. D genes are given only for firm matches. Only part of the rows carry a size: once, few, many, or a class if the clone is expanded.

d_gene: TRBD1
j_gene: TRBJ1-1
abundance: .
v_gene: TRBV6-1
CDR3aa: CASSEDRVNTEAFF
CDR3nt: TGTGCCAGCAGCGAAGACAGGGTGAACACTGAAGCTTTCTTT

d_gene: TRBD1
j_gene: TRBJ2-2
abundance: .
v_gene: TRBV5-1
CDR3aa: CASSSGTANTGELFF
CDR3nt: TGCGCCAGCAGCTCTGGGACAGCGAACACCGGGGAGCTGTTTTTT

d_gene: .
j_gene: TRBJ1-2
abundance: .
v_gene: TRBV9
CDR3aa: CASSVALGGGNYGYTF
CDR3nt: TGTGCCAGCAGCGTAGCGTTAGGAGGGGGAAACTATGGCTACACCTTC

d_gene: .
j_gene: TRBJ1-5
abundance: .
v_gene: TRBV7-2
CDR3aa: CASSLGQNSNQPQHF
CDR3nt: TGTGCCAGCAGCTTAGGACAAAATAGCAATCAGCCCCAGCATTTT

d_gene: .
j_gene: TRBJ2-2
abundance: few
v_gene: TRBV7-9
CDR3aa: CASSLRGSGTGELFF
CDR3nt: TGTGCCAGCAGCTTACGGGGGAGCGGGACCGGGGAGCTGTTTTTT

d_gene: .
j_gene: TRBJ1-5
abundance: .
v_gene: TRBV5-5
CDR3aa: CASSLLALDDQPQHF
CDR3nt: TGTGCCAGCAGCTTGTTGGCCCTAGACGATCAGCCCCAGCATTTT

d_gene: .
j_gene: TRBJ1-1
abundance: .
v_gene: TRBV12-2
CDR3aa: CASRLGGVRGIDTEAFF
CDR3nt: TGTGCAAGTCGCTTAGGGGGAGTCAGGGGTATCGACACTGAAGCTTTCTTT

d_gene: .
j_gene: TRBJ2-1
abundance: .
v_gene: TRBV11-2
CDR3aa: CASRSRRGGSYNEQFF
CDR3nt: TGTGCCAGCAGATCCCGCAGGGGAGGTTCCTACAATGAGCAGTTCTTC

d_gene: .
j_gene: TRBJ1-5
abundance: once
v_gene: TRBV6-5
CDR3aa: CASSPQWASQPQHF
CDR3nt: TGTGCCAGCAGTCCTCAGTGGGCGAGTCAGCCCCAGCATTTT

d_gene: .
j_gene: TRBJ1-2
abundance: .
v_gene: TRBV6-1
CDR3aa: CASSDGQNLNYGYTF
CDR3nt: TGTGCCAGCAGTGACGGACAGAACCTAAACTATGGCTACACCTTC

d_gene: .
j_gene: TRBJ1-1
abundance: .
v_gene: TRBV5-1
CDR3aa: CASSLGHSNTEAFF
CDR3nt: TGCGCCAGCAGCTTGGGACACTCGAACACTGAAGCTTTCTTT

d_gene: .
j_gene: TRBJ1-4
abundance: .
v_gene: TRBV13
CDR3aa: CASSLVNEKLFF
CDR3nt: TGTGCCAGCAGCTTAGTTAATGAAAAACTGTTTTTT

d_gene: .
j_gene: TRBJ1-1
abundance: .
v_gene: TRBV6-5
CDR3aa: CASRRAKGAEAFF
CDR3nt: TGTGCCAGCAGAAGGGCAAAGGGCGCTGAAGCTTTCTTT

d_gene: .
j_gene: TRBJ2-6
abundance: .
v_gene: TRBV18
CDR3aa: CASSTSGTSGANVLTF
CDR3nt: TGTGCCAGCTCAACCTCAGGGACCTCTGGGGCCAACGTCCTGACTTTC

d_gene: .
j_gene: TRBJ1-3
abundance: .
v_gene: TRBV5-6
CDR3aa: CASNLPGQQDTGNTIYF
CDR3nt: TGTGCCAGCAACCTCCCGGGGCAGCAAGATACTGGAAACACCATATATTTT

d_gene: .
j_gene: TRBJ1-6
abundance: .
v_gene: TRBV30
CDR3aa: CAWTRAHNSPLHF
CDR3nt: TGTGCCTGGACAAGGGCTCATAATTCACCCCTCCACTTT

d_gene: .
j_gene: TRBJ2-3
abundance: .
v_gene: TRBV3-1/TRBV3-2
CDR3aa: CASSLRPTRISTDTQYF
CDR3nt: TGTGCCAGCAGCCTTCGTCCGACTAGGATAAGCACAGATACGCAGTATTTT

d_gene: .
j_gene: TRBJ1-2
abundance: .
v_gene: TRBV27
CDR3aa: CASSSSTRNYGYTF
CDR3nt: TGTGCCAGCAGTTCTTCTACGAGGAACTATGGCTACACCTTC

d_gene: TRBD2
j_gene: TRBJ2-5
abundance: .
v_gene: TRBV29-1
CDR3aa: CSVKGLAGETQYF
CDR3nt: TGCAGCGTCAAGGGACTAGCGGGAGAGACCCAGTACTTC

d_gene: .
j_gene: TRBJ2-2
abundance: .
v_gene: TRBV28
CDR3aa: CASLGLGELFF
CDR3nt: TGTGCCAGCTTGGGACTGGGGGAGCTGTTTTTT

d_gene: TRBD1
j_gene: TRBJ1-3
abundance: .
v_gene: TRBV13
CDR3aa: CASSRGQGAGNTIYF
CDR3nt: TGTGCCAGCAGCCGCGGACAGGGGGCTGGAAACACCATATATTTT

d_gene: TRBD1
j_gene: TRBJ2-3
abundance: .
v_gene: TRBV6-5
CDR3aa: CASSATGGGMDTQYF
CDR3nt: TGTGCCAGCAGCGCCACAGGGGGCGGGATGGATACGCAGTATTTT

d_gene: TRBD1
j_gene: TRBJ1-2
abundance: few
v_gene: TRBV12-3/TRBV12-4
CDR3aa: CASSRQGSYGYTF
CDR3nt: TGTGCCAGCAGTAGACAGGGTTCCTATGGCTACACCTTC

d_gene: .
j_gene: TRBJ1-4
abundance: .
v_gene: TRBV29-1
CDR3aa: CSVALINLGGNEKLFF
CDR3nt: TGCAGCGTGGCACTAATAAACTTGGGGGGTAATGAAAAACTGTTTTTT

d_gene: .
j_gene: TRBJ1-6
abundance: .
v_gene: TRBV7-2
CDR3aa: CASSSRTVNSPLHF
CDR3nt: TGTGCCAGCAGCTCACGGACCGTTAATTCACCCCTCCACTTT

d_gene: .
j_gene: TRBJ2-2
abundance: few
v_gene: TRBV30
CDR3aa: CAWRGRAVNTGELFF
CDR3nt: TGTGCCTGGAGGGGCCGAGCGGTGAACACCGGGGAGCTGTTTTTT

d_gene: .
j_gene: TRBJ1-1
abundance: .
v_gene: TRBV30
CDR3aa: CAWGVGRGGTEAFF
CDR3nt: TGTGCCTGGGGGGTAGGGAGGGGAGGCACTGAAGCTTTCTTT

d_gene: .
j_gene: TRBJ1-4
abundance: few
v_gene: TRBV10-3
CDR3aa: CAISESFIRLGEKLFF
CDR3nt: TGTGCCATCAGTGAGTCTTTCATCAGGTTGGGGGAAAAACTGTTTTTT

d_gene: TRBD1
j_gene: TRBJ2-1
abundance: .
v_gene: TRBV27
CDR3aa: CASSYGTVSLEQFF
CDR3nt: TGTGCCAGCAGTTACGGGACAGTAAGTCTTGAGCAGTTCTTC

d_gene: .
j_gene: TRBJ2-1
abundance: .
v_gene: TRBV21-1
CDR3aa: CASIGIAGGSLNEQFF
CDR3nt: TGTGCCAGCATAGGGATAGCGGGAGGAAGCCTCAATGAGCAGTTCTTC

d_gene: .
j_gene: TRBJ1-2
abundance: .
v_gene: TRBV5-6
CDR3aa: CASSLWEGTEGYTF
CDR3nt: TGTGCCAGCAGCTTGTGGGAGGGGACGGAGGGCTACACCTTC

d_gene: TRBD1
j_gene: TRBJ1-1
abundance: .
v_gene: TRBV30
CDR3aa: CAWCSDRDTEAFF
CDR3nt: TGTGCCTGGTGCTCGGACAGGGACACTGAAGCTTTCTTT

d_gene: .
j_gene: TRBJ1-2
abundance: .
v_gene: TRBV6-5
CDR3aa: CASSYSEVRDYGYTF
CDR3nt: TGTGCCAGCAGTTACTCGGAGGTCAGGGACTATGGCTACACCTTC

d_gene: .
j_gene: TRBJ2-7
abundance: .
v_gene: TRBV19
CDR3aa: CASSIDRREQYF
CDR3nt: TGTGCCAGTAGTATAGACCGTCGAGAGCAGTACTTC

d_gene: .
j_gene: TRBJ2-7
abundance: .
v_gene: TRBV5-8
CDR3aa: CASSLAGSHEQYF
CDR3nt: TGTGCCAGCAGCTTGGCAGGGAGCCACGAGCAGTACTTC

d_gene: .
j_gene: TRBJ1-1
abundance: .
v_gene: TRBV5-1
CDR3aa: CASSLVSPTTEAFF
CDR3nt: TGCGCCAGCAGCTTGGTTTCCCCAACCACTGAAGCTTTCTTT

d_gene: .
j_gene: TRBJ2-1
abundance: .
v_gene: TRBV1
CDR3aa: CTSSQVGTSGRSYNEQFF
CDR3nt: TGCACCAGCAGCCAAGTCGGGACTAGCGGGAGGTCCTACAATGAGCAGTTCTTC

d_gene: TRBD1
j_gene: TRBJ1-1
abundance: .
v_gene: TRBV11-3
CDR3aa: CASSAPTGINTEAFF
CDR3nt: TGTGCCAGCAGCGCCCCGACAGGGATCAACACTGAAGCTTTCTTT

d_gene: TRBD2
j_gene: TRBJ2-3
abundance: .
v_gene: TRBV7-6
CDR3aa: CASSIRTSGVTDTQYF
CDR3nt: TGTGCCAGCAGCATCCGGACTAGCGGGGTCACAGATACGCAGTATTTT